This TCR beta chain originates from a study of identical twins. TCRdb called the 5' RACE reads again in MiXCR, with one record for every CDR3 protein. The sample gives about 720,000 distinct CDR3 sequences, around a sixth of which show up once; around 14% is in the top ten. The sample was also linked to a second study, of T cells expressing NK-cell markers.

Sequencing was performed on PBMCs. This TCR was sampled from a woman aged 18-30 years in good health.

The CDR3 DNA reads as TGTGCCAGTAGTATTTCTCTAAGTCTCGAAGGGTACGAGCAGTACTTC. Translation gives CASSISLSLEGYEQYF. The chain carries TRBV19 and TRBJ2-7; D remains unclear. V was pared by 3 bases and J by 4 bases, with 19 bases between. Germline V lookup: CDR1 LNHDA, CDR2 SQIVND (reference sequence). This CDR3 is 16 amino acids long.